The rows below give T cell receptor beta chains drawn from one sample of a study of blood T cell repertoires in COVID-19. TCRdb keeps only in-frame clones here, not all; method: immunoSEQ multiplex PCR. The data hold 250,000 to 300,000 clones, with 86% observed a single time. Specimen: peripheral blood. The receptors were sampled from a woman aged 30 to 39 with COVID-19, enrolled during active disease. CDR3s include the opening cysteine and the closing phenylalanine or tryptophan. Each record gives: V gene, D gene, J gene, CDR3 DNA, CDR3 protein. D genes are given only for firm matches.

V: TRBV20-1; D: TRBD2; J: TRBJ2-7; DNA: TGCAGTGCTAGTAGCGGGGGGTCCCAATGGGAGCAGTACTTC; CDR3: CSASSGGSQWEQYF
V: TRBV3-1/TRBV3-2; D: .; J: TRBJ1-6; DNA: TGTGCCAGCAGCCCGGGACTACTGAATTCACCCCTCCACTTT; CDR3: CASSPGLLNSPLHF
V: TRBV9; D: .; J: TRBJ2-1; DNA: TGTGCCAGCAGCGCCAGCCGGGACTTTATTTCCTACAATGAGCAGTTCTTC; CDR3: CASSASRDFISYNEQFF
V: TRBV6-1; D: .; J: TRBJ2-1; DNA: TGTGCCAGCAGTGAAGTGGTTAGTTTTTACAATGAGCAGTTCTTC; CDR3: CASSEVVSFYNEQFF
V: TRBV6-5; D: .; J: TRBJ1-3; DNA: TGTGCCAGCAGCCTAGACCGGAGCTCTGGAAACACCATATATTTT; CDR3: CASSLDRSSGNTIYF
V: TRBV10-3; D: .; J: TRBJ1-1; DNA: TGTGCCATCAGTGACAGCGCTTGGAACACTGAAGCTTTCTTT; CDR3: CAISDSAWNTEAFF
V: TRBV3-1/TRBV3-2; D: TRBD2; J: TRBJ2-3; DNA: TGTGCCAGCAGCCAATCTAATAGCGGGGGAAGCGCAGATACGCAGTATTTT; CDR3: CASSQSNSGGSADTQYF
V: TRBV27; D: TRBD2; J: TRBJ2-1; DNA: TGTGCCAGCAGGCCCGGGACTAGTCCCTACAATGAGCAGTTCTTC; CDR3: CASRPGTSPYNEQFF
V: TRBV5-1; D: .; J: TRBJ1-2; DNA: TGCGCCAGCAGCATCGACTTCTATGGCTACACCTTC; CDR3: CASSIDFYGYTF
V: TRBV2; D: TRBD2; J: TRBJ2-1; DNA: TGTGCCAGCAGGAGACTAGCGGGGGGCAATGAGCAGTTCTTC; CDR3: CASRRLAGGNEQFF
V: TRBV19; D: .; J: TRBJ1-5; DNA: TGTGCCAGTAGTATAATTTTGTCGGCCCAGGGCCTGAATCAGCCCCAGCATTTT; CDR3: CASSIILSAQGLNQPQHF
V: TRBV21-1; D: .; J: TRBJ1-5; DNA: TGTGCCAGCAGCAAAGATCAGTACGCAAATCAGCCCCAGCATTTT; CDR3: CASSKDQYANQPQHF
V: TRBV11-3; D: .; J: TRBJ1-2; DNA: TGTGCCAGCAGCTCGGGGGGACAATCCTCGACCTTC; CDR3: CASSSGGQSSTF
V: TRBV2; D: .; J: TRBJ2-5; DNA: TGTGCCAGCAGGCGGGACAGACAAGAGACCCAGTACTTC; CDR3: CASRRDRQETQYF
V: TRBV18; D: TRBD1; J: TRBJ1-6; DNA: TGTGCCAGCTCTTCGACCGGGACAGGGCCTGAACCCCTCCACTTT; CDR3: CASSSTGTGPEPLHF
V: TRBV11-2; D: TRBD2; J: TRBJ2-2; DNA: TGTGCCAGCAGCTATGGACTAGCGGGGCGAAACACCGGGGAGCTGTTTTTT; CDR3: CASSYGLAGRNTGELFF
V: TRBV30; D: TRBD1; J: TRBJ1-2; DNA: TGTGCCTCCTTCGCAGGGACAGGAGCTGGCTACACCTTC; CDR3: CASFAGTGAGYTF
V: TRBV19; D: .; J: TRBJ1-2; DNA: TGTGCCAGTACCACCCGGGGGAACTATGGCTACACCTTC; CDR3: CASTTRGNYGYTF